The clone carrying this TCR beta chain was observed a handful of times. Its cognate antigen is unknown. These data are taken from a study of T cells in Graves' hyperthyroidism and ophthalmopathy. Amplification targeted TCR beta CDR3 regions from RNA transcripts. Using the HTBI primer set, a first-round RT-PCR was run on the TCR CDR3. One entry per CDR3 protein, called by TCRdb with MiXCR from the multiplex PCR reads. Among some 800,000 distinct CDR3 sequences listed, 38% were seen once. The CDR3 sequence is 17 residues long. Trimming cost V 6 bases and J 1 base; bases outside gene matches: 6. From germline, CDR1 is SNHLY and CDR2 FYNNEI. Study-level points and caveats: Most clonotypes that expanded in the thyroid above 0.001 also showed up in blood.

The chain couples TRBV2 to TRBJ2-6, with TRBD2 matching 10 bases. Sequenced: blood. The sequence was obtained from a man aged 18-30 years with Graves' hyperthyroidism. CDR3 in DNA: TGTGCCAGCAGGATCACTAGCGGGAAATCTGGGGCCAACGTCCTGACTTTC. It is translated as CASRITSGKSGANVLTF.